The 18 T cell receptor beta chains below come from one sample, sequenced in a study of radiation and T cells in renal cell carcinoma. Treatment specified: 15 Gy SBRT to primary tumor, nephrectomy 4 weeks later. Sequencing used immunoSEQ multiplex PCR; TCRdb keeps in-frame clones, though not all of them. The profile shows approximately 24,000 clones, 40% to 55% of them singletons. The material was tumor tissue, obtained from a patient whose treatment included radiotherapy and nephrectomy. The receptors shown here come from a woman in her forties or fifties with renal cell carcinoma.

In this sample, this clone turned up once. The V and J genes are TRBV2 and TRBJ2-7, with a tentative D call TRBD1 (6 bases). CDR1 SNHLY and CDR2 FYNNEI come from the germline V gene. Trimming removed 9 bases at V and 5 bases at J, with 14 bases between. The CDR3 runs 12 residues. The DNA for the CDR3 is TGTGCCAGTACCAGGGGACCAAACGAGCAGTACTTC. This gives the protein CASTRGPNEQYF.

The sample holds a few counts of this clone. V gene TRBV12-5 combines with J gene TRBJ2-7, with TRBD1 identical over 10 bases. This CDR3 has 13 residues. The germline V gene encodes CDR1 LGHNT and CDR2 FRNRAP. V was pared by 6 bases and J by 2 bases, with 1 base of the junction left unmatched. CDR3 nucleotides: TGTGCTAGTGGGGGACAGGGGCCCTACGAGCAGTACTTC. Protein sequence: CASGGQGPYEQYF.

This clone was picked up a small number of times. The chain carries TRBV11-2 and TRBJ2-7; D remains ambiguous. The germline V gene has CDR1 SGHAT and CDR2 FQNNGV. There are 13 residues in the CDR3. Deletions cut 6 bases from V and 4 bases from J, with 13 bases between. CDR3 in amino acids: CASRPDSRYEQYF. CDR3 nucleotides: TGTGCCAGCAGGCCCGACTCCAGATACGAGCAGTACTTC. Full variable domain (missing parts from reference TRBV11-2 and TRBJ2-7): EAGVAQSPRYKIIEKRQSVAFWCNPISGHATLYWYQQILGQGPKLLIQFQNNGVVDDSQLPKDRFSAERLKGVDSTLKIQPAKLEDSAVYLCASRPDSRYEQYFGPGTRLTVT.

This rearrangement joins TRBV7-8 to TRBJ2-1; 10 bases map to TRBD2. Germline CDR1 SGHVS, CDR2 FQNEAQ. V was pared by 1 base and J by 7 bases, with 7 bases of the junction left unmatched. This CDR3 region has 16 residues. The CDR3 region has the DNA TGTGCCAGCAGCTTAGGAGAGCGGGGGGGCCGAAATGAGCAGTTCTTC. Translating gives CASSLGERGGRNEQFF.

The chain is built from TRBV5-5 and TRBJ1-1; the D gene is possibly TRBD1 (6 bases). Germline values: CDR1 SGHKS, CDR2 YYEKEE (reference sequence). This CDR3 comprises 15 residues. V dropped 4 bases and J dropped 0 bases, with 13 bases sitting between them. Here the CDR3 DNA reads TGTGCCAGCAGCAGCGACGGACAGATGAACACTGAAGCTTTCTTT. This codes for CASSSDGQMNTEAFF.

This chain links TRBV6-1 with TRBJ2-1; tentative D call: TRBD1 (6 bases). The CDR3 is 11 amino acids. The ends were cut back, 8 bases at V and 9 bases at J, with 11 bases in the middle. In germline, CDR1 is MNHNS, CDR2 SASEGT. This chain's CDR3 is CASYGQFEQFF. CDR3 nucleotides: TGTGCCAGCTACGGACAGTTTGAGCAGTTCTTC.

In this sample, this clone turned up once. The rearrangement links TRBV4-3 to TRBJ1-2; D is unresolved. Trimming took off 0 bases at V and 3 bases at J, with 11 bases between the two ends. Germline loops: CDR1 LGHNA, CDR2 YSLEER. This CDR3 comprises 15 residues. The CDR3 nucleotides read TGCGCCAGCAGCCAAGATAGGGTACGGGACTATGGCTACACCTTC. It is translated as CASSQDRVRDYGYTF.

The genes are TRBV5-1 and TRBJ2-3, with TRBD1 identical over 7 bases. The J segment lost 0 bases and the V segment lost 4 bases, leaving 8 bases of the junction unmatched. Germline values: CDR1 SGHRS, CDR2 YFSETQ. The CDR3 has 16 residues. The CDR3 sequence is CASSRRQGTSTDTQYF. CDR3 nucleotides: TGCGCCAGCAGCCGAAGACAGGGCACTAGCACAGATACGCAGTATTTT. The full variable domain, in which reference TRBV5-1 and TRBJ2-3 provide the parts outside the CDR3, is KAGVTQTPRYLIKTRGQQVTLSCSPISGHRSVSWYQQTPGQGLQFLFEYFSETQRNKGNFPGRFSGRQFSNSRSEMNVSTLELGDSALYLCASSRRQGTSTDTQYFGPGTRLTVL.

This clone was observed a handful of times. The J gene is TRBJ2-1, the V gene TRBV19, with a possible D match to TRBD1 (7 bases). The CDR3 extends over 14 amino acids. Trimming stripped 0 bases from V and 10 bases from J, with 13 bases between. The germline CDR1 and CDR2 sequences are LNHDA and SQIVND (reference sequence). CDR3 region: CASSIDSRGEEQFF. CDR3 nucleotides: TGTGCCAGTAGTATAGATTCCAGGGGGGAAGAGCAGTTCTTC.

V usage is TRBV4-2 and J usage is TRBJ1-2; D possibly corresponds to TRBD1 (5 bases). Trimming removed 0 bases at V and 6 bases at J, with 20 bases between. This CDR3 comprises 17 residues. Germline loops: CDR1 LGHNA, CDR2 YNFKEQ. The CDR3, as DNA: TGTGCCAGCAGCCAAGATAGGGCCCCAGGGAGTCTAGATGGCTACACCTTC. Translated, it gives CASSQDRAPGSLDGYTF.

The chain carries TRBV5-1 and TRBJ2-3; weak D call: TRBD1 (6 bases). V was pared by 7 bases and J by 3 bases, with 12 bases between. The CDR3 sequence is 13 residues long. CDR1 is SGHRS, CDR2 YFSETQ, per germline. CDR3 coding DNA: TGCGCCAGCGAACAGGGCGGAACAGATACGCAGTATTTT. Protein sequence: CASEQGGTDTQYF.

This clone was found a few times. The CDR3: CASSLGTSGVSYEQYF. DNA of the CDR3: TGCGCCAGCAGCCTTGGGACTAGCGGGGTCTCCTACGAGCAGTACTTC. The V call is TRBV4-3, the J call TRBJ2-7; 13 bases line up with TRBD2. V shed 4 bases and J 0 bases; nucleotides not matched to a gene: 3. CDR1 is LGHNA and CDR2 is YSLEER in the germline V gene. The CDR3 runs 16 residues.

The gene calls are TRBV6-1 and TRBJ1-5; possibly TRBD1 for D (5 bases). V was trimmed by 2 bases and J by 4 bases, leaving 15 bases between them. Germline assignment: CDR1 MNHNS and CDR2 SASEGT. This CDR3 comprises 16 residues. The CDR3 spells CASSEPTWGSNQPQHF. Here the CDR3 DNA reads TGTGCCAGCAGTGAACCCACCTGGGGGTCGAATCAGCCCCAGCATTTT.

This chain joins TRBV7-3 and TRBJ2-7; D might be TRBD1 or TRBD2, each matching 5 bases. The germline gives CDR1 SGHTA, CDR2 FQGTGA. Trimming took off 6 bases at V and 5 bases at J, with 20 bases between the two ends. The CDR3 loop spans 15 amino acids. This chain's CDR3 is CASSMTGAGANEQYF. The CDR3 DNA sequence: TGTGCCAGCAGTATGACCGGGGCCGGGGCGAACGAGCAGTACTTC. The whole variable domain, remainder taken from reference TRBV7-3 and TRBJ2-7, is GAGVSQTPSNKVTEKGKYVELRCDPISGHTALYWYRQSLGQGPEFLIYFQGTGAADDSGLPNDRFFAVRPEGSVSTLKIQRTERGDSAVYLCASSMTGAGANEQYFGPGTRLTVT.

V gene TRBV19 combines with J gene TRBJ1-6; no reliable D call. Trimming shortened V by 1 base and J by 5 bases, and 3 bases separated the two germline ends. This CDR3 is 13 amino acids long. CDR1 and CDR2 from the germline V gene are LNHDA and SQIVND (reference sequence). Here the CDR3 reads CASSIGNNSPLHF. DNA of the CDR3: TGTGCCAGTAGTATAGGGAATAATTCACCCCTCCACTTT.

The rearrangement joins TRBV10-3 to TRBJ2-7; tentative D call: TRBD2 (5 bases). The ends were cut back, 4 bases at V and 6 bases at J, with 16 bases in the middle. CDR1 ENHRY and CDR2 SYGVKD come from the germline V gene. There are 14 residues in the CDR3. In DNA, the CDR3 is TGTGCCATCAGTGTCGGTTATCCGGGGTCCGAGCAGTACTTC. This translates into CAISVGYPGSEQYF.

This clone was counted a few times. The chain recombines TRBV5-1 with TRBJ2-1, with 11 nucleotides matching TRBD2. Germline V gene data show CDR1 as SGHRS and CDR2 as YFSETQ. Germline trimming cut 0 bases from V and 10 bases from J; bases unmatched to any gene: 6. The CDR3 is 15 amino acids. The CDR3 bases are TGCGCCAGCAGCTTGGATAGCGGGGGGGCCTTCGAGCAGTTCTTC. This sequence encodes CASSLDSGGAFEQFF.

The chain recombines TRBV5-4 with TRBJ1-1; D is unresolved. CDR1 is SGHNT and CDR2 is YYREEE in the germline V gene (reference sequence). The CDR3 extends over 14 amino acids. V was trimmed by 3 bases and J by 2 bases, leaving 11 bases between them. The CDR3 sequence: CASSSTDLNTEAFF. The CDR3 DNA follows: TGTGCCAGCAGCTCAACAGATTTAAACACTGAAGCTTTCTTT.